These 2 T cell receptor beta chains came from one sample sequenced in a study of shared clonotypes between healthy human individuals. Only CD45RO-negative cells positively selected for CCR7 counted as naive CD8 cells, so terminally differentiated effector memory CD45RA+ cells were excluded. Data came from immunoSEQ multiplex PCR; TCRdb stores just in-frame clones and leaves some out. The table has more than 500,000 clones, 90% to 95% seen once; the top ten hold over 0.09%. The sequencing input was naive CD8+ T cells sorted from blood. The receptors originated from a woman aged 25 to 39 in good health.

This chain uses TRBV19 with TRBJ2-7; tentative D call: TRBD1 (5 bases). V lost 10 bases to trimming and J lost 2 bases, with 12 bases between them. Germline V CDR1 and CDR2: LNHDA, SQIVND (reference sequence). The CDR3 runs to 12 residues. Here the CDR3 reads CATTGKAYEQYF. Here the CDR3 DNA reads TGTGCCACCACAGGAAAAGCCTACGAGCAGTACTTC.

CDR3 coding DNA: TGTGCCAGCAACCCTTGGGGGGGAAACACTGAAGCTTTCTTT. Translation: CASNPWGGNTEAFF. The rearrangement links TRBV5-5 to TRBJ1-1, with D possibly being TRBD1 (5 bases). Germline loops: CDR1 SGHKS, CDR2 YYEKEE (reference sequence). V was trimmed by 6 bases and J by 2 bases, leaving 14 bases between them. This CDR3 has 14 residues.